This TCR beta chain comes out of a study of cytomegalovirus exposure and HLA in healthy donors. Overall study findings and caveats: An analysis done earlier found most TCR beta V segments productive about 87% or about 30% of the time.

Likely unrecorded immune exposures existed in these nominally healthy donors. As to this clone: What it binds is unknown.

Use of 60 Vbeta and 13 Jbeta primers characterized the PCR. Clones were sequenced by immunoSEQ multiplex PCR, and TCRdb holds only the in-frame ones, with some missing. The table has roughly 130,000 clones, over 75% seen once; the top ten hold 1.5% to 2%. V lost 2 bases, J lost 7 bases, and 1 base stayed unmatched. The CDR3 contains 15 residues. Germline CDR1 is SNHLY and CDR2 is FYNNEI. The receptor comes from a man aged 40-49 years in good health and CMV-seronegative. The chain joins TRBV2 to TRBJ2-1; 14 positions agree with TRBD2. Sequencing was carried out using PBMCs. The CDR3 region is CASSEWTSGRNEQFF. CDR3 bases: TGTGCCAGCAGTGAATGGACTAGCGGGAGGAATGAGCAGTTCTTC.